This TCR beta chain was profiled in a study of blood T cell repertoires in COVID-19. Sequenced by immunoSEQ multiplex PCR; TCRdb stores in-frame clones only, minus some. The sample holds around 160,000 clones, around 90% seen once. Per germline, CDR1 MNHNS and CDR2 SASEGT. V lost 3 bases, J lost 7 bases, and 6 bases stayed unmatched. CDR3 length: 14 residues. V gene TRBV6-1 combines with J gene TRBJ2-7; 10 bases agree with TRBD1. Sequenced: PBMCs or T cells enriched from blood (not recorded which). The clonotype comes from a middle-aged woman who had been exposed to COVID-19. The CDR3 is CASSEGQGMGEQYF. Written as DNA, the CDR3 is TGTGCCAGCAGTGAGGGACAGGGGATGGGTGAGCAGTACTTC.